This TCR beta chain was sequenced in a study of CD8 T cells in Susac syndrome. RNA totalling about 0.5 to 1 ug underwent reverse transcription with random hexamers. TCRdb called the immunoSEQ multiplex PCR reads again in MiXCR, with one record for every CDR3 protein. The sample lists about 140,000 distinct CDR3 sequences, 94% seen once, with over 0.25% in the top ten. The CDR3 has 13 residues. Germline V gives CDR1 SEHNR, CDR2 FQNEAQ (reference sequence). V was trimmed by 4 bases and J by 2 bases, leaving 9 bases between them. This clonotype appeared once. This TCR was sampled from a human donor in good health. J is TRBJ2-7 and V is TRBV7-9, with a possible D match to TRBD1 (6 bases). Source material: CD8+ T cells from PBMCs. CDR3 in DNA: TGTGCCAGCAGCTCAGCAGGGGCCTACGAGCAGTACTTC. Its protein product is CASSSAGAYEQYF.